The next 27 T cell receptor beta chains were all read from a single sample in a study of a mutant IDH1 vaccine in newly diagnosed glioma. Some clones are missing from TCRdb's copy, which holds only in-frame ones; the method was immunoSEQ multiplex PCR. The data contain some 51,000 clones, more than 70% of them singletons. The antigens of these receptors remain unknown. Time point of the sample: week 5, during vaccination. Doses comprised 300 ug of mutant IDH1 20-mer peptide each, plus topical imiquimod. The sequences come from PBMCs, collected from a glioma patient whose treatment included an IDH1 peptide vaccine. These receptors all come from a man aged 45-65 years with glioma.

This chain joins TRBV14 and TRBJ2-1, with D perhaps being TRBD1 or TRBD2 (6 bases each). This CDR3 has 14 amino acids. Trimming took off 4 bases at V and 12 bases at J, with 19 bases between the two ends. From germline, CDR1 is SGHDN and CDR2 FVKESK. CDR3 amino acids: CASSLSGQRGSQFF. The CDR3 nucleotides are TGTGCCAGCAGCCTTAGCGGACAGAGAGGGTCGCAGTTCTTC.

In DNA form, the CDR3 reads TGTGCCAGCAGTTACTCGACGTCCGCGGAGCTGTTTTTT. It translates to CASSYSTSAELFF. The V call is TRBV6-5, the J call TRBJ2-2; D uncertain. Trimming removed 0 bases from V and 10 bases from J, with 9 bases in between. Germline loops: CDR1 MNHEY, CDR2 SVGAGI. CDR3 length: 13 residues.

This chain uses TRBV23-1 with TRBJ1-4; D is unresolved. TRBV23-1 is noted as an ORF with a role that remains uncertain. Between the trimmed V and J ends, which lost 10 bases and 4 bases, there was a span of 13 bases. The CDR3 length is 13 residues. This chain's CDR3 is CAITDWGNEKLFF. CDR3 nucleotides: TGCGCCATCACAGACTGGGGTAATGAAAAACTGTTTTTT.

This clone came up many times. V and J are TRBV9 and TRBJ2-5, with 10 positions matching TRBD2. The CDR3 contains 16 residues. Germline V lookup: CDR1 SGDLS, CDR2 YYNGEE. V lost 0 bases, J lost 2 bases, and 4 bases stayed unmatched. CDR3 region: CASSVGLAGGQETQYF. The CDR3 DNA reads TGTGCCAGCAGCGTAGGGTTAGCGGGGGGACAAGAGACCCAGTACTTC.

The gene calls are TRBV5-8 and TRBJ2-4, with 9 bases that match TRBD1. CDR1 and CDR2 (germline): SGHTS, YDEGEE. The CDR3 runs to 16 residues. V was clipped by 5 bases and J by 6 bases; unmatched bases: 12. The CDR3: CASRLTGGSQGNIQYF. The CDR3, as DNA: TGTGCCAGCAGACTGACAGGGGGTTCACAAGGAAACATTCAGTACTTC.

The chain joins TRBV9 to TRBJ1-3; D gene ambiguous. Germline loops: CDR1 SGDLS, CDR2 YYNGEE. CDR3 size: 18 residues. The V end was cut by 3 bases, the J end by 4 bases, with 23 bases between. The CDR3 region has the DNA TGTGCCAGCAGCGGCTCCCGTGTGGGTGGTCCGGGAGGAAACACCATATATTTT. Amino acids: CASSGSRVGGPGGNTIYF. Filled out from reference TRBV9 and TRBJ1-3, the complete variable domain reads DSGVTQTPKHLITATGQRVTLRCSPRSGDLSVYWYQQSLDQGLQFLIQYYNGEERAKGNILERFSAQQFPDLHSELNLSSLELGDSALYFCASSGSRVGGPGGNTIYFGEGSWLTVV.

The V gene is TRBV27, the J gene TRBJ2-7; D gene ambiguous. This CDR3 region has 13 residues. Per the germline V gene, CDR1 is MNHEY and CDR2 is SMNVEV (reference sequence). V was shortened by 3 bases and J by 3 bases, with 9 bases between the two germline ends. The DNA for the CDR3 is TGTGCCAGCAGTTTCCGTACCGGCTACGAGCAGTACTTC. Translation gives CASSFRTGYEQYF.

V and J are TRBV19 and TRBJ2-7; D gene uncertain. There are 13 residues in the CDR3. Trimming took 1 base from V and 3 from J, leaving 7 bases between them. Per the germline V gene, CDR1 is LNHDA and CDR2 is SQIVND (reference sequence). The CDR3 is CASSIGYGYEQYF. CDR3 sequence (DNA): TGTGCCAGTAGTATAGGGTACGGCTACGAGCAGTACTTC.

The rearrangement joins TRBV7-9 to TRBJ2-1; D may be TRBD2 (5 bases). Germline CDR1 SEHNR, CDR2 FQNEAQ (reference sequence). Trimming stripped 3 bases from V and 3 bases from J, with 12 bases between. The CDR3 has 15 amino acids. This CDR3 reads CASSFRTGYYNEQFF. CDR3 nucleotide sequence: TGTGCCAGCAGCTTCAGGACTGGATACTACAATGAGCAGTTCTTC.

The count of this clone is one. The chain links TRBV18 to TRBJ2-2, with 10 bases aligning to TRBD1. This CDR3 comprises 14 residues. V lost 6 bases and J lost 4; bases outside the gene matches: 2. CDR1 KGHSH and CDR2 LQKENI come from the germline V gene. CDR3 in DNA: TGTGCCAGCTCTCGGACAGGGGGCACCGGGGAGCTGTTTTTT. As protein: CASSRTGGTGELFF. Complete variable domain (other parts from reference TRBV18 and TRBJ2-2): NAGVMQNPRHLVRRRGQEARLRCSPMKGHSHVYWYRQLPEEGLKFMVYLQKENIIDESGMPKERFSAEFPKEGPSILRIQQVVRGDSAAYFCASSRTGGTGELFFGEGSRLTVL.

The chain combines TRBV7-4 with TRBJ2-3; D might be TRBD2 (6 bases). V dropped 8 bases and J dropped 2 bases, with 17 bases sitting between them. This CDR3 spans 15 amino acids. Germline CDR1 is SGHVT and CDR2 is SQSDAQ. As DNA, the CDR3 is TGTGCCAGCTCCCCGGCGGGGCGCGACACAGATACGCAGTATTTT. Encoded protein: CASSPAGRDTDTQYF.

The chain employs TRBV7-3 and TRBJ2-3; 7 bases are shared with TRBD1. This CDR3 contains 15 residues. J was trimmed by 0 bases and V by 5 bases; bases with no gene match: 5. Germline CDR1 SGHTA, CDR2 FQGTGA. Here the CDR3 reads CASSPQGVSTDTQYF. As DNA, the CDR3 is TGTGCCAGCAGCCCTCAGGGGGTAAGCACAGATACGCAGTATTTT.

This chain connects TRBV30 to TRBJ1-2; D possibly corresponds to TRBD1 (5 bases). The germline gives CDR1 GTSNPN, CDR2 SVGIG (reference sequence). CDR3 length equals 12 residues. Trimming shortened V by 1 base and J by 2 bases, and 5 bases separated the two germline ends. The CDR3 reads CAWSGGNYGYTF. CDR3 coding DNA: TGTGCCTGGAGTGGGGGGAACTATGGCTACACCTTC.

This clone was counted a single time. The CDR3 loop reads CASSMQGDAYNEQFF. DNA of the CDR3: TGTGCCAGTAGTATGCAAGGGGACGCCTACAATGAGCAGTTCTTC. This rearrangement joins TRBV19 to TRBJ2-1; D may match TRBD1 or TRBD2 (5 bases each). This CDR3 contains 15 residues. V shed 3 bases and J shed 2 bases, with 11 bases lying between them. Germline assignment: CDR1 LNHDA and CDR2 SQIVND (reference sequence).

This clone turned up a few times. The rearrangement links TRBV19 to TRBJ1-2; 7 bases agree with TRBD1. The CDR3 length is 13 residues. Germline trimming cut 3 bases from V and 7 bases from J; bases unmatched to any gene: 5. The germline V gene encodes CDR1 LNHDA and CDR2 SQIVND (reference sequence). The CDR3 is CASSIEGASGYTF. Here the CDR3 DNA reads TGTGCCAGTAGTATTGAGGGGGCGAGTGGCTACACCTTC. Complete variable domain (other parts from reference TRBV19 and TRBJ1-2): DGGITQSPKYLFRKEGQNVTLSCEQNLNHDAMYWYRQDPGQGLRLIYYSQIVNDFQKGDIAEGYSVSREKKESFPLTVTSAQKNPTAFYLCASSIEGASGYTFGSGTRLTVV.

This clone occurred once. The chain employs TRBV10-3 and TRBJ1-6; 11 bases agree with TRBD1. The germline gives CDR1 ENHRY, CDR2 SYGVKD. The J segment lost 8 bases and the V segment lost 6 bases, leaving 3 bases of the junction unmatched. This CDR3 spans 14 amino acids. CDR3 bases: TGTGCCATCAGCGGGACAGGGGGGGATTCACCCCTCCACTTT. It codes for CAISGTGGDSPLHF.

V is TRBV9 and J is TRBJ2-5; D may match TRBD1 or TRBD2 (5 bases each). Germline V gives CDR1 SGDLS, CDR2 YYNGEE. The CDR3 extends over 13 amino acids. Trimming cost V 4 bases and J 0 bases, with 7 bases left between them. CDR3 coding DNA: TGTGCCAGCAGCTCGGGACACCAAGAGACCCAGTACTTC. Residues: CASSSGHQETQYF.

Written as DNA, the CDR3 is TGTGCCAGCAGTGAAGATCTGGTCTTGAGTGTTGGGGAGCTGTTTTTT. Amino acid sequence: CASSEDLVLSVGELFF. The chain joins TRBV2 to TRBJ2-2, with D unclear. Trimming shortened V by 1 base and J by 8 bases, and 17 bases separated the two germline ends. Germline V gives CDR1 SNHLY, CDR2 FYNNEI. The CDR3 runs to 16 residues.

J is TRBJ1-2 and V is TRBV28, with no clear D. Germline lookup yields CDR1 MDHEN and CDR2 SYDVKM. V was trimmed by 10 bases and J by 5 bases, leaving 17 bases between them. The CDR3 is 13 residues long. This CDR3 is CAIFEGWDYGYTF. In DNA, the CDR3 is TGTGCCATCTTCGAGGGTTGGGATTATGGCTACACCTTC.

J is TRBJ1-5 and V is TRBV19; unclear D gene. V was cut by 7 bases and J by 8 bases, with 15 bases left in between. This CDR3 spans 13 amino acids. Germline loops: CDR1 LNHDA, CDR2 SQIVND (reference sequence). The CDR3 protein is CASTGLPSKPQHF. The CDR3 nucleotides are TGTGCCAGTACCGGACTCCCCTCGAAGCCCCAGCATTTT.

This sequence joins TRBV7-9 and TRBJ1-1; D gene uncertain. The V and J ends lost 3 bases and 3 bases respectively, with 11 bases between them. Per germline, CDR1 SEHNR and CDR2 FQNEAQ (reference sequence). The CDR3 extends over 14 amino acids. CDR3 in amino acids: CASSFTNFDTEAFF. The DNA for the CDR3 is TGTGCCAGCAGCTTTACCAACTTCGACACTGAAGCTTTCTTT. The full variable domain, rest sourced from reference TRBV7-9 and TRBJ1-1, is DTGVSQNPRHKITKRGQNVTFRCDPISEHNRLYWYRQTLGQGPEFLTYFQNEAQLEKSRLLSDRFSAERPKGSFSTLEIQRTEQGDSAMYLCASSFTNFDTEAFFGQGTRLTVV.

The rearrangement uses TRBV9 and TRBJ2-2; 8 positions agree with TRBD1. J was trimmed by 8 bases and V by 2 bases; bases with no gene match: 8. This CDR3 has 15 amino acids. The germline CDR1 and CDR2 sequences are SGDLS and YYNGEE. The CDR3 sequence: CASSVGVTGEGELFF. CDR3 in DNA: TGTGCCAGCAGCGTGGGGGTGACAGGGGAGGGGGAGCTGTTTTTT.

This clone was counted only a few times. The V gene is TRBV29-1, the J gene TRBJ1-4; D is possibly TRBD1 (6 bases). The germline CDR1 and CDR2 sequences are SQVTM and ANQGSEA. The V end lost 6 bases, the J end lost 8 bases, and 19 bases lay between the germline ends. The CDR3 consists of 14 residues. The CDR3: CSVREPGHTEKLFF. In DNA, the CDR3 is TGCAGCGTACGAGAACCGGGACACACGGAAAAACTGTTTTTT.

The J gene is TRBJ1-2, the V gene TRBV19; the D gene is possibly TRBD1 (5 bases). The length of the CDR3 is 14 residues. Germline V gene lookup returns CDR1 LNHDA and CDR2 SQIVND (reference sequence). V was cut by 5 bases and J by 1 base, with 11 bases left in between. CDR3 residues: CASSRQYLNYGYTF. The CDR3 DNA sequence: TGTGCCAGTAGTCGACAGTACCTTAACTATGGCTACACCTTC. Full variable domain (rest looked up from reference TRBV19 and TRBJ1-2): DGGITQSPKYLFRKEGQNVTLSCEQNLNHDAMYWYRQDPGQGLRLIYYSQIVNDFQKGDIAEGYSVSREKKESFPLTVTSAQKNPTAFYLCASSRQYLNYGYTFGSGTRLTVV.

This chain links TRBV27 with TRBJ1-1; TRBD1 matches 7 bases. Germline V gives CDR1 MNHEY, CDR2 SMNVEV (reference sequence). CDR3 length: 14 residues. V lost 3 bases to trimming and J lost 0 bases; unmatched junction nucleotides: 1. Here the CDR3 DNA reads TGTGCCAGCAGTTTGACAGGGATGAACACTGAAGCTTTCTTT. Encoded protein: CASSLTGMNTEAFF.

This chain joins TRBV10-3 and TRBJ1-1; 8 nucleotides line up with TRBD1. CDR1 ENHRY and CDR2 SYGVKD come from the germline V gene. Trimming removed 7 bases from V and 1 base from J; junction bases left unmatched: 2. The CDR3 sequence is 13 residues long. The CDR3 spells CAITGTGNTEAFF. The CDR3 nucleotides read TGTGCCATCACCGGGACAGGGAACACTGAAGCTTTCTTT.

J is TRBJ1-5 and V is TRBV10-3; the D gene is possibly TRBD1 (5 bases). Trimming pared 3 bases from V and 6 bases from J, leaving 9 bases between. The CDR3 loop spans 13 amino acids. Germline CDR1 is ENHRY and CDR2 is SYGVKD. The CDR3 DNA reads TGTGCCATCAGTGAACCCCAGGGTCAGCCCCAGCATTTT. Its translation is CAISEPQGQPQHF.